Here is one T cell receptor (beta chain) with its context. The antigen is undetermined. The data originate from a study of cytomegalovirus exposure and HLA in healthy donors. Study-wide background: Of the donors genotyped, about 390 in all, 75% to 85% fell in the Caucasian-associated ancestry cluster. General observations from the study: For cytomegalovirus status, the classifier reportedly gave diagnoses with high specificity and sensitivity.

Amplification used 60 Vbeta primers and 13 Jbeta primers. Clones were sequenced by immunoSEQ multiplex PCR, and TCRdb holds only the in-frame ones, with some missing. The sample holds 130,000 to 150,000 clones, 65% to 85% seen once. The CDR3 loop spans 12 amino acids. The ends lost 3 bases at V and 13 bases at J; junction bases unmatched: 6. Germline V CDR1 and CDR2: MGHRA, YSYEKL. The sequence came from a man aged 18 to 30 in good health and CMV-seronegative. V is TRBV4-1 and J is TRBJ2-1, with 7 bases fitting TRBD2. The sample consisted of PBMCs. This CDR3 reads CASSQGGGFQFF. In nucleotides, the CDR3 is TGCGCCAGCAGCCAGGGGGGGGGTTTCCAGTTCTTC.